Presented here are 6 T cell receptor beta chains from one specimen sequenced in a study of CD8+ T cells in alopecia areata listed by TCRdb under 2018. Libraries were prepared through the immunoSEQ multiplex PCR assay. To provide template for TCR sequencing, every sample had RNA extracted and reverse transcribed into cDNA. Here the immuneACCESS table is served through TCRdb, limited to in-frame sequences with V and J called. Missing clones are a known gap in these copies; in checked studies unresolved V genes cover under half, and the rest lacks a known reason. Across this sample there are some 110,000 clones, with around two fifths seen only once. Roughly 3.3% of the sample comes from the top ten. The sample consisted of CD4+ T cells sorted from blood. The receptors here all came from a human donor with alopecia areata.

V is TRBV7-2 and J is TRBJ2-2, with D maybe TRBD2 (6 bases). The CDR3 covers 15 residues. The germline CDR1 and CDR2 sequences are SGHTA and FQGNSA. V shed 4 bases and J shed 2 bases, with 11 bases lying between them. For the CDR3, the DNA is TGTGCCAGCAGCTGGAGTAGCGGTAACACCGGGGAGCTGTTTTTT. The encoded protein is CASSWSSGNTGELFF.

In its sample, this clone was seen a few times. CDR3 DNA sequence: TGTGCCAGCAGCCCGGACAGGAACTATGGCTACACCTTC. Protein: CASSPDRNYGYTF. V usage is TRBV7-2 and J usage is TRBJ1-2; 7 bases align to TRBD1. Per germline, CDR1 SGHTA and CDR2 FQGNSA. This CDR3 is 13 amino acids long. The V and J ends lost 5 bases and 2 bases, in that order; junction bases with no gene match: 2.

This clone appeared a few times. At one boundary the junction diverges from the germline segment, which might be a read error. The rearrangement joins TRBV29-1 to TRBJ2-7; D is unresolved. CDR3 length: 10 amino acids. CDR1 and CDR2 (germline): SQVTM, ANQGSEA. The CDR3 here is CSVRSDEQYF. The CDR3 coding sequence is TGCAGCGTTCGCTCCGACGAGCAGTACTTC.

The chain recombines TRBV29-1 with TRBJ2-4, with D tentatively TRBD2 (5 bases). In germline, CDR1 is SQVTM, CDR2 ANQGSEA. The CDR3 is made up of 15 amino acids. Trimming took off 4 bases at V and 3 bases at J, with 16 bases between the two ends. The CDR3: CSVGDRSRDKNIQYF. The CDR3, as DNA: TGCAGCGTTGGAGACCGATCCCGGGACAAAAACATTCAGTACTTC.

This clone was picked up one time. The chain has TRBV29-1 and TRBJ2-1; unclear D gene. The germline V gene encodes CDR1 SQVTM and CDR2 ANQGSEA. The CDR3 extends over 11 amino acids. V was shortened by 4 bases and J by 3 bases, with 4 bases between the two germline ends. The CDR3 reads CSVGDYNEQFF. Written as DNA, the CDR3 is TGCAGCGTTGGGGACTACAATGAGCAGTTCTTC.

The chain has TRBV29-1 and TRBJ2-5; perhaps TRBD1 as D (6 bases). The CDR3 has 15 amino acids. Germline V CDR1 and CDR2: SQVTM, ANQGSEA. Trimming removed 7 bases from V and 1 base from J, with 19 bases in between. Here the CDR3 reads CSAGFTGLSQETQYF. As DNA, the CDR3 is TGCAGCGCAGGTTTCACAGGGCTCTCCCAAGAGACCCAGTACTTC. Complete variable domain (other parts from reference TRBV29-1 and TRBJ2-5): SAVISQKPSRDICQRGTSLTIQCQVDSQVTMMFWYRQQPGQSLTLIATANQGSEATYESGFVIDKFPISRPNLTFSTLTVSNMSPEDSSIYLCSAGFTGLSQETQYFGPGTRLLVL.